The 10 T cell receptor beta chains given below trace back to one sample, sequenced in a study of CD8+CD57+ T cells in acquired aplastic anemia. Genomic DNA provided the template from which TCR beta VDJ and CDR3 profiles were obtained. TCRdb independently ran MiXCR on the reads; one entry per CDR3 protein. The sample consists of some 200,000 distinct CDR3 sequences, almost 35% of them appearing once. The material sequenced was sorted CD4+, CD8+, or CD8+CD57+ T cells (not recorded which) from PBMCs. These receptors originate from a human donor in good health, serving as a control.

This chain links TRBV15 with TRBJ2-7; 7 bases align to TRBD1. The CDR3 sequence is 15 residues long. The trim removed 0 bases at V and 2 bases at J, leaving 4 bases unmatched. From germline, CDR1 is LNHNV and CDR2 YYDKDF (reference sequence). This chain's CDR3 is CATSRDKGQTYEQYF. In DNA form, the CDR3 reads TGTGCCACCAGCAGAGACAAGGGACAGACCTACGAGCAGTACTTC.

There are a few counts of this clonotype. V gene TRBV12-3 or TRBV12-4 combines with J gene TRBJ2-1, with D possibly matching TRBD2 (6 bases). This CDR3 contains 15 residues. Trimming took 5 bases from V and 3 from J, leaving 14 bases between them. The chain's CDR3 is CASSGGGSLYNEQFF. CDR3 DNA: TGTGCCAGCAGTGGTGGGGGGAGCCTCTACAATGAGCAGTTCTTC.

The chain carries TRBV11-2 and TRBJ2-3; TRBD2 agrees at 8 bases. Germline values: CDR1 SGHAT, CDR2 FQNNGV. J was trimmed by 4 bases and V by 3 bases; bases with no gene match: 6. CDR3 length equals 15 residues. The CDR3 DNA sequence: TGTGCCAGCAGCTTGGAAGCGGGGGAGGCAGATACGCAGTATTTT. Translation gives CASSLEAGEADTQYF.

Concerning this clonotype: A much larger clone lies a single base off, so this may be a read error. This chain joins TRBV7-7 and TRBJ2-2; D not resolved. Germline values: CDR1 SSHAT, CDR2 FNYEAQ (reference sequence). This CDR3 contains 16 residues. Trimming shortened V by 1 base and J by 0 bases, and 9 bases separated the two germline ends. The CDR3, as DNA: TGTGCCAGCAGCTTAGTTCCGGCGTCGAACACCGGGGAGCTGTTTTTT. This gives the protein CASSLVPASNTGELFF.

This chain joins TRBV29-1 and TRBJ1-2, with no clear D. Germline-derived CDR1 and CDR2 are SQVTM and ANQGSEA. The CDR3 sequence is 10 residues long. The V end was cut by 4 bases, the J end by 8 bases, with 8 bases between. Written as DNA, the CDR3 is TGCAGCGTTGGAATGGGCGGCTACACCTTC. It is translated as CSVGMGGYTF.

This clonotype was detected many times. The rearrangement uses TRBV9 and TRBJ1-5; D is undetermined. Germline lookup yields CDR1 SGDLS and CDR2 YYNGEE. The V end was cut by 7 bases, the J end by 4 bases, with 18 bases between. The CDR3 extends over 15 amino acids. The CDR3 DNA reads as TGTGCCAGCGGATCATCGGACGGGGAGAATCAGCCCCAGCATTTT. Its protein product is CASGSSDGENQPQHF.

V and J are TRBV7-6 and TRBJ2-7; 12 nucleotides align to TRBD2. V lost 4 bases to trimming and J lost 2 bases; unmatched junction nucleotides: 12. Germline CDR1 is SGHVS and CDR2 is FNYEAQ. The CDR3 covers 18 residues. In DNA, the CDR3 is TGTGCCAGCAGCTCGGCGGCTAGCGGGGGGGCCGGGACCTACGAGCAGTACTTC. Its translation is CASSSAASGGAGTYEQYF.

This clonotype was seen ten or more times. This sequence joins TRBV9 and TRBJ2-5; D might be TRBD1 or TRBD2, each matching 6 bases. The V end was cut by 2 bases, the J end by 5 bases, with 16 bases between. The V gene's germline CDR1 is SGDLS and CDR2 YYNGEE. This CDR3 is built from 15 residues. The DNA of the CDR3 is TGTGCCAGCAGCGTTTCCGGGGGCGTGATGGAGACCCAGTACTTC. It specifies CASSVSGGVMETQYF.

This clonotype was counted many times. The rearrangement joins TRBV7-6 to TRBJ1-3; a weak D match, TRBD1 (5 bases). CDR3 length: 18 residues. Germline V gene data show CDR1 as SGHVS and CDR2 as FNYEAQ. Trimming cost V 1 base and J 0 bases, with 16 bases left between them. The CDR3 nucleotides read TGTGCCAGCAGCTTAGGGGCAGGGAGTAGGAACTCTGGAAACACCATATATTTT. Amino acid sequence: CASSLGAGSRNSGNTIYF. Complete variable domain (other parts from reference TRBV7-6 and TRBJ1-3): GAGVSQSPRYKVTKRGQDVALRCDPISGHVSLYWYRQALGQGPEFLTYFNYEAQQDKSGLPNDRFSAERPEGSISTLTIQRTEQRDSAMYRCASSLGAGSRNSGNTIYFGEGSWLTVV.

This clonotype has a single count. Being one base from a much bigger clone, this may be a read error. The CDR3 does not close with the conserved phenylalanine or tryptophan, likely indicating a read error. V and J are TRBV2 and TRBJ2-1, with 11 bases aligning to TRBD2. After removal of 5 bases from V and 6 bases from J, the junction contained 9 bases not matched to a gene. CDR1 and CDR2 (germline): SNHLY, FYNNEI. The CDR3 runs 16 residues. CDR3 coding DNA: TGTGCCAGCAGTTCTTTAGCGGGAGGGCCCCTCAATGAGCAGTTCTCC. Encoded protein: CASSSLAGGPLNEQFS.